The rows below give T cell receptor beta chains drawn from one sample of a study of shared clonotypes between healthy human individuals. Using immunoSEQ multiplex PCR, the repertoire was profiled, and TCRdb retains in-frame clones only, with some absent. The table has about 510,000 clones, 60% to 85% seen once. Sequenced: PBMCs. The receptors come from a woman aged 40 to 50 in good health. Some clones in this sample may be carry-over from other donors' samples. CDR3s include the opening cysteine and the closing phenylalanine or tryptophan. The order of the fields is CDR3 protein, CDR3 DNA, J gene, clone size, V gene, D gene. D genes are given only for firm matches. Clone size appears in some rows only: once, few, many, or a class for an expanded clone.

CDR3 protein: CAWSAAGLAGSGELFF
CDR3 DNA: TGTGCCTGGAGTGCGGCGGGACTAGCGGGTTCCGGGGAGCTGTTTTTT
J gene: TRBJ2-2
clone size: .
V gene: TRBV30
D gene: TRBD2

CDR3 protein: CASSLRPLEDTQYF
CDR3 DNA: TGCGCCAGCAGCTTGAGGCCGTTGGAAGATACGCAGTATTTT
J gene: TRBJ2-3
clone size: .
V gene: TRBV5-1
D gene: .

CDR3 protein: CASSQGNRVPSYEQYF
CDR3 DNA: TGTGCCAGCAGCCAAGGAAACAGGGTTCCTTCCTACGAGCAGTACTTC
J gene: TRBJ2-7
clone size: .
V gene: TRBV4-2
D gene: .

CDR3 protein: CASSLPGGSYEQYF
CDR3 DNA: TGTGCCAGCAGCTTGCCGGGAGGATCCTACGAGCAGTACTTC
J gene: TRBJ2-7
clone size: .
V gene: TRBV7-2
D gene: TRBD2

CDR3 protein: CASSETGGTYEQYF
CDR3 DNA: TGTGCCAGCAGTGAGACAGGGGGTACCTACGAGCAGTACTTC
J gene: TRBJ2-7
clone size: .
V gene: TRBV6-5
D gene: TRBD1

CDR3 protein: CSVEREGTDTQYF
CDR3 DNA: TGCAGCGTTGAGAGAGAGGGCACAGATACGCAGTATTTT
J gene: TRBJ2-3
clone size: .
V gene: TRBV29-1
D gene: .

CDR3 protein: CASSLELGGADTQYF
CDR3 DNA: TGTGCCAGCAGCTTGGAACTAGGAGGGGCAGATACGCAGTATTTT
J gene: TRBJ2-3
clone size: .
V gene: TRBV5-4
D gene: .

CDR3 protein: CASSFLQGYGYTF
CDR3 DNA: TGTGCCAGCAGCTTCTTACAGGGCTATGGCTACACCTTC
J gene: TRBJ1-2
clone size: .
V gene: TRBV5-4
D gene: .

CDR3 protein: CASSPRVGQGLSGNTIYF
CDR3 DNA: TGTGCCAGCTCACCACGTGTCGGACAGGGCCTCTCTGGAAACACCATATATTTT
J gene: TRBJ1-3
clone size: .
V gene: TRBV18
D gene: TRBD1

CDR3 protein: CSVGRGGSGSYEQYF
CDR3 DNA: TGCAGCGTTGGGCGGGGGGGATCGGGCTCCTACGAGCAGTACTTC
J gene: TRBJ2-7
clone size: .
V gene: TRBV29-1
D gene: TRBD2

CDR3 protein: CASSQDRGEGIYGYTF
CDR3 DNA: TGTGCCAGCAGCCAAGACAGGGGAGAGGGGATCTATGGCTACACCTTC
J gene: TRBJ1-2
clone size: .
V gene: TRBV5-4
D gene: TRBD1

CDR3 protein: CASSRTDARYSNQPQHF
CDR3 DNA: TGCGCCAGCAGTCGGACAGATGCCCGATATAGCAATCAGCCCCAGCATTTT
J gene: TRBJ1-5
clone size: .
V gene: TRBV4-1
D gene: .

CDR3 protein: CASSDSSTGGGTDTQYF
CDR3 DNA: TGTGCCAGCAGTGACTCTTCGACAGGGGGCGGCACAGATACGCAGTATTTT
J gene: TRBJ2-3
clone size: .
V gene: TRBV6-4
D gene: TRBD1

CDR3 protein: CASSTSGLAGPYEQYF
CDR3 DNA: TGTGCCAGTAGTACCTCCGGACTAGCGGGACCCTACGAGCAGTACTTC
J gene: TRBJ2-7
clone size: .
V gene: TRBV19
D gene: TRBD2

CDR3 protein: CASSPLFSGTSQSKNIQYF
CDR3 DNA: TGTGCCAGCAGTCCCCTATTTTCCGGGACCTCACAATCCAAAAACATTCAGTACTTC
J gene: TRBJ2-4
clone size: .
V gene: TRBV27
D gene: .

CDR3 protein: CASSLGAGSTGELFF
CDR3 DNA: TGTGCCAGCAGCTTAGGAGCGGGATCCACCGGGGAGCTGTTTTTT
J gene: TRBJ2-2
clone size: .
V gene: TRBV7-2
D gene: TRBD2

CDR3 protein: CASSLFLIRTRADYGYTF
CDR3 DNA: TGTGCCAGCAGCTTATTCCTCATCAGGACCCGGGCCGACTATGGCTACACCTTC
J gene: TRBJ1-2
clone size: .
V gene: TRBV7-9
D gene: .

CDR3 protein: CASRLAGWETQYF
CDR3 DNA: TGTGCCAGCAGACTAGCGGGCTGGGAGACCCAGTACTTC
J gene: TRBJ2-5
clone size: .
V gene: TRBV6-5
D gene: TRBD2

CDR3 protein: CASSLQWREGQYEQYF
CDR3 DNA: TGTGCCAGCAGTTTACAATGGCGGGAGGGCCAATACGAGCAGTACTTC
J gene: TRBJ2-7
clone size: .
V gene: TRBV28
D gene: TRBD2

CDR3 protein: CASSLDPSSYEQYF
CDR3 DNA: TGTGCCAGCAGCTTAGACCCTAGTAGCTACGAGCAGTACTTC
J gene: TRBJ2-7
clone size: .
V gene: TRBV11-2
D gene: .

CDR3 protein: CASSLGSGTTTGELFF
CDR3 DNA: TGTGCCAGCAGCTTAGGTTCAGGGACGACCACCGGGGAGCTGTTTTTT
J gene: TRBJ2-2
clone size: .
V gene: TRBV7-3
D gene: .

CDR3 protein: CASSQGRDGGELFF
CDR3 DNA: TGTGCTAGCAGTCAGGGCCGGGACGGCGGGGAGCTGTTTTTT
J gene: TRBJ2-2
clone size: .
V gene: TRBV7-7
D gene: .

CDR3 protein: CASSVDGNLAGNTIYF
CDR3 DNA: TGTGCCAGCAGCGTAGATGGCAATCTAGCTGGAAACACCATATATTTT
J gene: TRBJ1-3
clone size: .
V gene: TRBV9
D gene: .

CDR3 protein: CASSLDAGGRNGYTF
CDR3 DNA: TGTGCCAGCAGCTTAGACGCAGGGGGGAGGAATGGCTACACCTTC
J gene: TRBJ1-2
clone size: .
V gene: TRBV7-9
D gene: TRBD1

CDR3 protein: CASSRQGGGSDEQFF
CDR3 DNA: TGTGCCAGCAGCCGACAGGGAGGGGGGTCCGATGAGCAGTTCTTC
J gene: TRBJ2-1
clone size: .
V gene: TRBV6-5
D gene: .

CDR3 protein: CASSLGQTSNEQFF
CDR3 DNA: TGCGCCAGCAGCTTGGGGCAGACGTCCAATGAGCAGTTCTTC
J gene: TRBJ2-1
clone size: few
V gene: TRBV5-1
D gene: .

CDR3 protein: CATRGETNEKLFF
CDR3 DNA: TGTGCCACCCGAGGGGAAACTAATGAAAAACTGTTTTTT
J gene: TRBJ1-4
clone size: .
V gene: TRBV10-3
D gene: .

CDR3 protein: CASTARAYEQYF
CDR3 DNA: TGTGCCAGCACAGCCAGAGCCTACGAGCAGTACTTC
J gene: TRBJ2-7
clone size: .
V gene: TRBV28
D gene: .

CDR3 protein: CASSLGGIASEKLFF
CDR3 DNA: TGTGCCAGCAGCTTAGGGGGGATAGCTAGTGAAAAACTGTTTTTT
J gene: TRBJ1-4
clone size: .
V gene: TRBV7-2
D gene: .